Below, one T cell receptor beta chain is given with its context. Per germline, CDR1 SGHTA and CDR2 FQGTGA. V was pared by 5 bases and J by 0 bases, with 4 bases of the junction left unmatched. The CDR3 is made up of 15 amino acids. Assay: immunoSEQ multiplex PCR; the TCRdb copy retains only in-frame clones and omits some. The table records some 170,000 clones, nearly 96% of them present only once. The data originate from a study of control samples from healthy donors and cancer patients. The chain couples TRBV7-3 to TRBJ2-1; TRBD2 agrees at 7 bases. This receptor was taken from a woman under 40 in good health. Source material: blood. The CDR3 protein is CASSASGNSYNEQFF. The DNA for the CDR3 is TGTGCCAGCAGCGCCAGCGGGAACTCCTACAATGAGCAGTTCTTC.